The 25 T cell receptor beta chains presented below share a single source sample, sequenced in a study of cytomegalovirus exposure and HLA in healthy donors. The PCR had 60 Vbeta and 13 Jbeta primers. Method: immunoSEQ multiplex PCR; TCRdb's copy keeps in-frame clones and lacks some. Seen here are about 91,000 clones, 60% to 65% observed once, and the top ten hold roughly 2.5%. Sequencing input: PBMCs. Every receptor here comes from a human donor in good health.

The chain uses TRBV7-3 and TRBJ2-5; 10 positions match TRBD2. The CDR3 covers 16 residues. Trimming cost V 0 bases and J 3 bases; bases outside gene matches: 4. Germline CDR1 reads SGHTA; CDR2 reads FQGTGA. CDR3 bases: TGTGCCAGCAGCTTAACGCGGACTAGCGGAGAAGAGACCCAGTACTTC. This translates into CASSLTRTSGEETQYF.

The rearrangement uses TRBV5-1 and TRBJ2-7; TRBD1 agrees at 8 bases. Unmatched junction bases numbered 3, after V lost 2 bases and J lost 5 bases. Germline V gene sequence: CDR1 SGHRS, CDR2 YFSETQ. This CDR3 comprises 13 residues. CDR3: CASSFQGAHEQYF. Here the CDR3 DNA reads TGCGCCAGCAGCTTCCAGGGGGCGCACGAGCAGTACTTC.

The gene calls are TRBV6-5 and TRBJ2-7; 10 bases fit TRBD1. The junction had 6 bases not matched to a gene; V was cut back by 6 bases and J by 1 base. From germline, CDR1 is MNHEY and CDR2 SVGAGI. The CDR3 covers 15 residues. The CDR3 spells CASRSRTGGSYEQYF. In DNA, the CDR3 is TGTGCCAGCAGGTCCCGGACAGGGGGATCCTACGAGCAGTACTTC.

This chain joins TRBV7-2 and TRBJ2-7, with 12 bases that match TRBD2. The CDR3 totals 17 residues. J lost 2 bases, V lost 5 bases, and 10 bases had no gene match. CDR1 is SGHTA and CDR2 is FQGNSA in the germline V gene. CDR3 bases: TGTGCCAGCAGCATCTCCGGACTAGCGGGGCAGACCTACGAGCAGTACTTC. Residues: CASSISGLAGQTYEQYF. Using reference TRBV7-2 and TRBJ2-7 for the parts outside the CDR3, the full variable domain is GAGVSQSPSNKVTEKGKDVELRCDPISGHTALYWYRQSLGQGLEFLIYFQGNSAPDKSGLPSDRFSAERTGGSVSTLTIQRTQQEDSAVYLCASSISGLAGQTYEQYFGPGTRLTVT.

The sample holds a few counts of this clone. This chain links TRBV2 with TRBJ2-3; TRBD2 matches 9 bases. The CDR3 consists of 17 residues. After removal of 2 bases from V and 0 bases from J, the junction contained 6 bases not matched to a gene. CDR1 and CDR2 from the germline V gene are SNHLY and FYNNEI. CDR3 protein: CASSELSGLASTDTQYF. The CDR3 DNA sequence: TGTGCCAGCAGTGAACTTTCCGGACTAGCGAGCACAGATACGCAGTATTTT.

The chain employs TRBV5-1 and TRBJ1-1; 11 bases match TRBD1. The CDR3 totals 16 residues. V was clipped by 4 bases and J by 1 base; unmatched bases: 6. The germline gives CDR1 SGHRS, CDR2 YFSETQ. The CDR3, as DNA: TGCGCCAGCAGCAAACCGGGACAGGGGGGGAACACTGAAGCTTTCTTT. It is translated as CASSKPGQGGNTEAFF.

This clone showed up just once. The gene calls are TRBV4-1 and TRBJ1-1, with TRBD1 matching over 9 bases. Per the germline V gene, CDR1 is MGHRA and CDR2 is YSYEKL. Trimming removed 0 bases from V and 4 bases from J; junction bases left unmatched: 6. This CDR3 spans 16 amino acids. CDR3 nucleotides: TGCGCCAGCAGCCAAGATGGGACAGGGACGATCACTGAAGCTTTCTTT. It encodes CASSQDGTGTITEAFF.

The chain couples TRBV7-8 to TRBJ1-1; no firm D call. Germline CDR1 reads SGHVS; CDR2 reads FQNEAQ. The CDR3 totals 14 residues. V was trimmed by 5 bases and J by 0 bases, leaving 10 bases between them. CDR3 DNA sequence: TGTGCCAGCAGCCGCCAGGCTATGAACACTGAAGCTTTCTTT. It codes for CASSRQAMNTEAFF.

This chain uses TRBV10-3 with TRBJ1-2, with 12 bases identical to TRBD1. Trimming removed 0 bases from V and 0 bases from J; junction bases left unmatched: 5. The CDR3 is 18 amino acids. Per germline, CDR1 ENHRY and CDR2 SYGVKD. The CDR3: CAISESRDRGLSNYGYTF. In nucleotides, the CDR3 is TGTGCCATCAGTGAGTCCCGGGACAGGGGGCTCTCTAACTATGGCTACACCTTC.

The V and J genes are TRBV9 and TRBJ2-2, with D possibly being TRBD1 (6 bases). V was clipped by 6 bases and J by 0 bases, with 18 bases between them. The CDR3 extends over 17 amino acids. CDR1 is SGDLS and CDR2 is YYNGEE in the germline V gene. CDR3 in amino acids: CASTHDRSLTNTGELFF. In nucleotides, the CDR3 is TGTGCCAGCACCCACGACAGGAGTCTTACGAACACCGGGGAGCTGTTTTTT.

V usage is TRBV5-1 and J usage is TRBJ2-2; 7 bases are a match to TRBD1. Germline CDR1 SGHRS, CDR2 YFSETQ. The CDR3 consists of 15 residues. Germline trimming cut 4 bases from V and 2 bases from J; bases unmatched to any gene: 5. CDR3 DNA sequence: TGCGCCAGCAGCGTAGGGACAGTCAACACCGGGGAGCTGTTTTTT. It yields the protein CASSVGTVNTGELFF.

This clone showed up just a few times. The rearrangement uses TRBV5-4 and TRBJ1-1, with D possibly being TRBD1 (5 bases). V lost 4 bases and J 0 bases, leaving 10 bases between the germline ends. The length of the CDR3 is 14 residues. Germline CDR1 reads SGHNT; CDR2 reads YYREEE (reference sequence). The CDR3 region has the DNA TGTGCCAGCAGCCGGGGGACGGTGAACACTGAAGCTTTCTTT. Protein product: CASSRGTVNTEAFF.

Concerning this clone itself: Other nucleotide sequences in the sample specify the same CDR3. The chain combines TRBV7-3 with TRBJ2-3, with D tentatively TRBD2 (6 bases). Trimming pared 0 bases from V and 4 bases from J, leaving 8 bases between. The CDR3 is 14 residues long. Germline V lookup: CDR1 SGHTA, CDR2 FQGTGA. The CDR3 loop reads CASSLTGGADTQYF. The CDR3 coding sequence is TGTGCCAGCAGCTTAACGGGGGGAGCAGATACGCAGTATTTT.

This sequence joins TRBV11-2 and TRBJ1-1; D unresolved. Trimming took off 5 bases at V and 5 bases at J, with 15 bases between the two ends. This CDR3 region has 14 residues. CDR1 SGHAT and CDR2 FQNNGV come from the germline V gene. DNA for the CDR3: TGTGCCAGCAGCGCCCCACGGGGAGGGACTGAAGCTTTCTTT. This encodes CASSAPRGGTEAFF.

This chain connects TRBV11-1 to TRBJ1-3, with 9 bases identical to TRBD1. Trimming took 5 bases from V and 0 from J; bases not matched to a gene: 8. The germline CDR1 and CDR2 sequences are SGHAT and FQDESV (reference sequence). The CDR3 runs 17 residues. The CDR3 nucleotides are TGTGCCAGCAGCCCGCCGACAGGGGGGTTCTCTGGAAACACCATATATTTT. Amino acid sequence: CASSPPTGGFSGNTIYF.

V is TRBV5-1 and J is TRBJ2-6; 8 bases are a match to TRBD2. V gave up 4 bases and J gave up 0 bases; unmatched junction bases: 9. Germline V gene sequence: CDR1 SGHRS, CDR2 YFSETQ. The CDR3 is 18 residues long. The CDR3: CASSEPSGPYSGANVLTF. CDR3 nucleotides: TGCGCCAGCAGCGAACCTAGCGGGCCCTACTCTGGGGCCAACGTCCTGACTTTC.

This chain connects TRBV27 to TRBJ2-7; TRBD1 agrees at 8 bases. With V trimmed by 6 bases and J by 2 bases, 6 bases remained unmatched. The CDR3 totals 14 residues. From germline, CDR1 is MNHEY and CDR2 SMNVEV (reference sequence). The DNA for the CDR3 is TGTGCCAGCAGCTCGAGACAGGGGACCTACGAGCAGTACTTC. It codes for CASSSRQGTYEQYF.

The chain joins TRBV7-8 to TRBJ2-1; possible D gene TRBD2, 6 bases. The CDR3 covers 15 residues. Trimming took 1 base from V and 6 from J, leaving 13 bases between them. The germline V gene encodes CDR1 SGHVS and CDR2 FQNEAQ. The DNA for the CDR3 is TGTGCCAGCAGCTTAGGGCCCACTAGCTTCAATGAGCAGTTCTTC. Translating it yields CASSLGPTSFNEQFF. Based on the CDR3 plus reference TRBV7-8 and TRBJ2-1, the full variable domain is GAGVSQSPRYKVAKRGQDVALRCDPISGHVSLFWYQQALGQGPEFLTYFQNEAQLDKSGLPSDRFFAERPEGSVSTLKIQRTQQEDSAVYLCASSLGPTSFNEQFFGPGTRLTVL.

The genes are TRBV11-2 and TRBJ2-1; possibly TRBD2 for D (5 bases). Trimming stripped 5 bases from V and 4 bases from J, with 18 bases between. CDR3 size: 16 residues. CDR1 is SGHAT and CDR2 is FQNNGV in the germline V gene. CDR3 sequence (DNA): TGTGCCAGCAGCGCCGCGGGCAGCCTAACTTACAATGAGCAGTTCTTC. It codes for CASSAAGSLTYNEQFF.

The chain is built from TRBV11-2 and TRBJ2-5; TRBD2 aligns across 11 bases. Germline CDR1 and CDR2: SGHAT and FQNNGV. The CDR3 spans 17 residues. J lost 2 bases, V lost 2 bases, and 7 bases had no gene match. The CDR3 DNA sequence: TGTGCCAGCAGCTTAAGGCTAGCGGGGGGCCGTCAAGAGACCCAGTACTTC. Protein sequence: CASSLRLAGGRQETQYF.

The V and J genes are TRBV5-1 and TRBJ1-2; maybe TRBD1 (6 bases). This CDR3 contains 17 residues. Germline CDR1 reads SGHRS; CDR2 reads YFSETQ. V lost 3 bases and J 8 bases, leaving 26 bases between the germline ends. DNA of the CDR3: TGCGCCAGCAGCTCGGAACCTACAGGGCAGGAGGTCGGAGGCTACACCTTC. It codes for CASSSEPTGQEVGGYTF.

The chain has TRBV6-1 and TRBJ2-7; no clear D gene. The germline V gene has CDR1 MNHNS and CDR2 SASEGT. The V end was cut by 2 bases, the J end by 3 bases, with 5 bases between. This CDR3 spans 12 amino acids. CDR3 sequence (DNA): TGTGCCAGCAGTGAAACTTACTACGAGCAGTACTTC. It is translated as CASSETYYEQYF.

The J gene is TRBJ2-3, the V gene TRBV4-3; no reliable D call. The CDR3 runs 13 residues. V lost 5 bases and J 3 bases, leaving 9 bases between the germline ends. Looked up from germline, CDR1 is LGHNA and CDR2 is YSLEER. CDR3 bases: TGCGCCAGCAGCGGCGGAGTAACAGATACGCAGTATTTT. As protein: CASSGGVTDTQYF.

The chain couples TRBV10-3 to TRBJ1-2; 9 bases are shared with TRBD1. This CDR3 contains 14 residues. With 4 bases clipped from V and 3 bases from J, the junction kept 3 bases outside the gene matches. Germline V CDR1 and CDR2: ENHRY, SYGVKD. The CDR3: CAISAGQGDYGYTF. The CDR3 DNA reads as TGTGCCATCAGTGCGGGACAGGGCGACTATGGCTACACCTTC.

The rearrangement uses TRBV5-4 and TRBJ2-7; TRBD1 aligns across 8 bases. Germline V lookup: CDR1 SGHNT, CDR2 YYREEE (reference sequence). This CDR3 has 15 residues. The J segment lost 7 bases and the V segment lost 0 bases, leaving 9 bases of the junction unmatched. The CDR3 coding sequence is TGTGCCAGCAGCTTGGTTGGACAGGGTGTCGGAGAGCAGTACTTC. Protein: CASSLVGQGVGEQYF. The variable domain in full, completed from reference TRBV5-4 and TRBJ2-7, reads ETGVTQSPTHLIKTRGQQVTLRCSSQSGHNTVSWYQQALGQGPQFIFQYYREEENGRGNFPPRFSGLQFPNYSSELNVNALELDDSALYLCASSLVGQGVGEQYFGPGTRLTVT.